The entry below gives a single TCR beta chain sequence along with its context. This sample was taken from a study of blood T cell repertoires in COVID-19. Study at large: The study drew acute and convalescent COVID-19 samples from the United States, Italy and Spain.

Assignment of participants to cohorts was predicated upon participant-reported clinical history. Symptom resolution, clearance, or two negative PCRs marked donors in Cohort 3 as recovered. V lost 2 bases and J lost 0, with 8 bases in between. The CDR3 contains 14 residues. CDR1 and CDR2 from the germline V gene are MNHEY and SVGAGI. In the authors' workflow: Amplifying reference gene primers gave estimates of nucleated cell counts. TCRdb's table, derived via immunoSEQ multiplex PCR, lists solely in-frame clones and lacks some. For V, J and clone size, that table is used; D and trimming come from the DNA. The sample lists approximately 300,000 clones; 80% to 95% were seen once.

Sequenced material: PBMCs or T cells enriched from blood (not recorded which). The sequence came from a woman under 40 who had recovered from COVID-19. The chain recombines TRBV6-5 with TRBJ2-7; D unresolved. The CDR3 protein is CASSYLKHSYEQYF. The DNA of the CDR3 is TGTGCCAGCAGTTACCTTAAACACTCCTACGAGCAGTACTTC.